The T cell receptor beta chain described here comes from a study of monozygotic twins with inflammatory bowel disease. Germline CDR1 SGHRS, CDR2 YFSETQ. The CDR3 has 15 amino acids. Study-level findings and limits: Healthy twins showed more clonotype sharing with others than IBD patients, especially patients with disease activity. None of the different T cell subtypes could be distinguished from one another.

In regard to this clonotype: What it recognizes is unknown.

Via template switching, UMIs carrying a 6-nucleotide sample barcode were introduced. After re-calling the 5' RACE reads, TCRdb lists one entry per CDR3 protein, DNA absent. The sample includes about 450,000 distinct CDR3 sequences. The sequencing input was blood. The chain carries TRBV5-1 and TRBJ2-7; there is no DNA to check the TCRdb D call of TRBD1. The origin of this receptor is a human donor with ulcerative colitis or Crohn's disease, or a healthy co-twin of an affected twin (not recorded which). CDR3 loop: CASSLRGQGDYEQYF.